Listed below are T cell receptor beta chains from one sample, sequenced in a study of T cells in Graves' hyperthyroidism and ophthalmopathy. TCRdb re-analysed the multiplex PCR reads in MiXCR, keeping a single row per CDR3 protein. The data contain about 520,000 distinct CDR3 sequences, roughly a quarter of them singletons. The sequenced sample was blood. Source of these receptors: a woman in her twenties or thirties with Graves' ophthalmopathy. The CDR3 runs from the conserved cysteine through the conserved F or W. A D gene is named only where the DNA matches it firmly. The size entry is marked missing in some rows and otherwise reads once, few, many or a size class.

v_call	cdr3_length	d_call	j_call	clone_size	cdr3_nt	cdr3_aa
TRBV7-3	13	NA	TRBJ2-3	few	TGTGCCAGCAGCCCTTATGTCCTAGATACGCAGTATTTT	CASSPYVLDTQYF
TRBV6-1	17	NA	TRBJ1-5	many	TGTGCCAGCAGGAATCGTCCTACGGGGACTAGCAATCAGCCCCAGCATTTT	CASRNRPTGTSNQPQHF
TRBV19	15	NA	TRBJ1-1	NA	TGTGCCAGTAGTTCATCTCGGTCGGATGCCACTGAAGCTTTCTTT	CASSSSRSDATEAFF
TRBV12-3/TRBV12-4	11	TRBD1	TRBJ1-2	NA	TGTGCCAGCAGCCGCACGGGGACAGCCTCCTTC	CASSRTGTASF
TRBV11-2	15	NA	TRBJ1-2	many	TGTGCCAGCAGCCCCATCCGCAGGGAAAAGGATGGCTACACCTTC	CASSPIRREKDGYTF
TRBV4-1	13	NA	TRBJ1-5	many	TGCGCCAGCAGCCAATTGGGGAATCAGCCCCAGCATTTT	CASSQLGNQPQHF
TRBV28	16	NA	TRBJ1-3	NA	TGTGCCAGCAGTTTATGGGGCAGGATCTCTGGAAACGCCATATATTTT	CASSLWGRISGNAIYF
TRBV2	15	NA	TRBJ2-6	many	TGTGCCAGCACCCCCGCCAAGGCTGGGGCCAACGTCCTGACTTTC	CASTPAKAGANVLTF
TRBV19	14	NA	TRBJ1-1	NA	TGTGCCAGTGCTGAGGGTCGTTTGAACACTGAAGCTTTCTTT	CASAEGRLNTEAFF
TRBV12-3/TRBV12-4	15	TRBD2	TRBJ2-7	NA	TGTGCCAGCAGTTTAACCACTAGCGGCTCCTACGAGCAGTACTTC	CASSLTTSGSYEQYF
TRBV30	14	NA	TRBJ1-1	few	TGTGCCTGGAGTGTAGCTGGTAGGAACACTGAAGCTTTCTTT	CAWSVAGRNTEAFF
TRBV5-1	14	NA	TRBJ2-7	many	TGCGCCAGCTGTGCAGGTAATCCCCCCTACGAGCAGTACTTC	CASCAGNPPYEQYF
TRBV28	14	TRBD1	TRBJ2-7	NA	TGTGCCAGCAGGGACAGGGGCTCTTCCTACGAGCAGTACTTC	CASRDRGSSYEQYF
TRBV24-1	17	NA	TRBJ2-7	NA	TGTGCCACCAGTGATTTATACCCGGGACACCCGGACTACGAGCAGTACTTC	CATSDLYPGHPDYEQYF
TRBV20-1	16	NA	TRBJ2-4	NA	TGCAGTGCTAGAGATTTCTCAGGACTAGCCAAAAACATTCAGTACTTC	CSARDFSGLAKNIQYF
TRBV6-5	11	NA	TRBJ1-1	few	TGTGCCAGCAGTTACGGCCGTGAAGCTTTCTTT	CASSYGREAFF
TRBV6-1	12	NA	TRBJ1-2	few	TGTGCCAGCAGTGAATGGGGAAATGGCTACACCTTC	CASSEWGNGYTF
TRBV6-1	15	NA	TRBJ2-7	NA	TGTGCCAGCAGTGAATGGCATAGCGTCTCCTACGAGCAGTACTTC	CASSEWHSVSYEQYF
TRBV6-1	11	NA	TRBJ1-1	many	TGTGCCAGCATGATGAACACTGAAGCTTTCTTT	CASMMNTEAFF
TRBV7-2	14	NA	TRBJ2-7	once	TGTGCCAGCAGCGGGTGGGACTTCCCCTACGAGCAGTACTTC	CASSGWDFPYEQYF
TRBV12-3/TRBV12-4	13	NA	TRBJ1-1	NA	TGTGCCAGCAGCTTACCGGAGACCACTGAAGCTTTCTTT	CASSLPETTEAFF
TRBV29-1	16	TRBD1	TRBJ2-5	many	TGCAGCGTTGAAGATCCTATGGACAGGGGAGAAGAGACCCAGTACTTC	CSVEDPMDRGEETQYF
TRBV20-1	13	NA	TRBJ1-5	NA	TGCAGTGCTATGGAGGGGAGCGATCAGCCCCAGCATTTT	CSAMEGSDQPQHF
TRBV6-2/TRBV6-3	15	NA	TRBJ1-1	many	TGTGCCAGCAGTTACTCGAGACTGACGAACACTGAAGCTTTCTTT	CASSYSRLTNTEAFF
TRBV6-5	14	TRBD1	TRBJ1-1	few	TGTGCCAGCAGTTCTCCGGGACAGGGAGCTTCAGCTTTCTTT	CASSSPGQGASAFF
TRBV5-1	14	TRBD1	TRBJ1-2	many	TGCGCCAGCAGCTTTGGACAGGACGACTATGGCTACACCTTC	CASSFGQDDYGYTF
TRBV28	15	TRBD1	TRBJ2-7	NA	TGTGCCAGCATCTCCCCGGGACAGTTTTCCTACGAGCAGTACTTC	CASISPGQFSYEQYF
TRBV19	14	NA	TRBJ2-7	NA	TGTGCCAGTAGTATCGCAGGGGACCTCTACGAGCAGTACTTC	CASSIAGDLYEQYF
TRBV12-3/TRBV12-4	12	TRBD1	TRBJ1-1	many	TGTGCCAGCAGTGCAGGGGGCTCTGAAGCTTTCTTT	CASSAGGSEAFF
TRBV27	11	NA	TRBJ2-1	few	TGTGCCAGCAGCCGATACAATGAGCAGTTCTTC	CASSRYNEQFF
TRBV6-1	13	TRBD1	TRBJ1-1	NA	TGTGCCAGCCGGGACAGGGTGGGCACTGAAGCTTTCTTT	CASRDRVGTEAFF
TRBV6-1	16	NA	TRBJ1-5	NA	TGTGCCAGCAGTGTTTCCGTTGTGGGGGGCAATCAGCCCCAGCATTTT	CASSVSVVGGNQPQHF
TRBV4-3	15	NA	TRBJ2-3	NA	TGCGCCAGCAGCCAAGACGCGGCCAGCACAGATACGCAGTATTTT	CASSQDAASTDTQYF
TRBV12-3/TRBV12-4	14	TRBD2	TRBJ2-7	NA	TGTGCCAGCAGTATGGAAGGGACTAGCCTTCAGCAGTACTTC	CASSMEGTSLQQYF
TRBV7-9	14	NA	TRBJ2-2	many	TGTGCCAGCAGCTCAGAATCTAACACCGGGGAGCTGTTTTTT	CASSSESNTGELFF
TRBV3-1	13	NA	TRBJ1-1	many	TGTGCCAGCAGCCAAGATCCTAGCCCTGAAGCTTTCTTT	CASSQDPSPEAFF
TRBV29-1	12	NA	TRBJ1-2	many	TGCAGCGTCAGAGGGAACCACTATGGCTACACCTTC	CSVRGNHYGYTF
TRBV12-3/TRBV12-4	15	TRBD2	TRBJ2-2	NA	TGTGTCAGCAGTTTTTCTACTAGCGTTAACGGGGAGCTGTTTTTT	CVSSFSTSVNGELFF
TRBV28	16	NA	TRBJ2-7	many	TGTGCCAGCAGTTTGTCTCCGGGTGTAATTGTTTACGAGCAGTACTTC	CASSLSPGVIVYEQYF
TRBV4-1	17	TRBD2	TRBJ2-3	few	TGCGCCAGCAGCCAAGATAAGGGACTAGCGGGGGGAGATACGCAGTATTTT	CASSQDKGLAGGDTQYF
TRBV29-1	13	NA	TRBJ2-7	NA	TGCAGCGTTGAAGTTGGTCGGAGAAACGAGCAGTACTTC	CSVEVGRRNEQYF
TRBV14	13	NA	TRBJ2-7	NA	TGTGCCAGCAGCCGGGCAGGGTCCCACGAGCAGTACTTC	CASSRAGSHEQYF
TRBV19	18	TRBD1	TRBJ1-5	many	TGTGCCAGTAGTATAGACCCACGGACAGGGTGGCGCAATCAGCCCCAGCATTTT	CASSIDPRTGWRNQPQHF
TRBV7-2	16	NA	TRBJ2-5	NA	TGTGCCAGCAGCTTAGTTGGGGGCTTTAACCAAGAGACCCAGTACTTC	CASSLVGGFNQETQYF
TRBV7-6	16	NA	TRBJ2-7	many	TGTGCCAGCAGCCCAAACCGGGCAGGCAGCTCCTACGAGCAGTACTTC	CASSPNRAGSSYEQYF
TRBV27	14	NA	TRBJ2-6	many	TGTGCCAGCAGCTGGGACACTGGGGCCAACGTCCTGACTTTC	CASSWDTGANVLTF
TRBV6-5	15	TRBD1	TRBJ2-2	few	TGTGCCAGCAGTTTTCGACAGGGGGCCGTGGGGGAGCTGTTTTTT	CASSFRQGAVGELFF
TRBV6-4	15	NA	TRBJ1-2	once	TGTGCTAGCAGTGACTATGCCGTAGTTGGCTATGGCTACACCTTC	CASSDYAVVGYGYTF
TRBV3-1	13	NA	TRBJ1-1	NA	TGTGCCAGCTTACCGCGTGGGGGGGGTGAAGCTTTCTTT	CASLPRGGGEAFF
TRBV6-1	13	NA	TRBJ2-5	NA	TGTGCCAGCAGTAAAGACAGACAAGAGACCCAGTACTTC	CASSKDRQETQYF
TRBV27	16	NA	TRBJ2-2	few	TGTGCCAGCAGTTTCTTCTCTGGTATCGTTACCGGGGAGCTGTTTTTT	CASSFFSGIVTGELFF
TRBV10-3	14	NA	TRBJ2-7	many	TGTGCCATCAGTGGGGCTGCTGACTCCTACGAGCAGTACTTC	CAISGAADSYEQYF
TRBV9	16	TRBD1	TRBJ2-7	few	TGTGCCAGCAGCGTAGCTCCGACAGGGGGAATCTACGAGCAGTACTTC	CASSVAPTGGIYEQYF
TRBV6-1	16	NA	TRBJ1-6	NA	TGTGCCAGCAGTGAACTGGAGGGGGGTTATAATTCACCCCTCCACTTT	CASSELEGGYNSPLHF
TRBV6-2/TRBV6-3	12	NA	TRBJ1-2	many	TGTGCCAGCAGCCACGAGTACAGGGCCTACACCTTC	CASSHEYRAYTF
TRBV20-1	12	NA	TRBJ2-7	NA	TGCAGTGCTCCTGTCCAGACCTACGAGCAGTACTTC	CSAPVQTYEQYF
TRBV6-9	15	TRBD1	TRBJ2-7	few	TGTGCCAGCAGTTGGCGTAGGGCAGGGGGCCACGAGCAGTACTTC	CASSWRRAGGHEQYF
TRBV12-3/TRBV12-4	14	TRBD2	TRBJ2-2	many	TGTGCCAGCAGTTTTAGCGGGAACACCGGGGAGCCGTTTTTT	CASSFSGNTGEPFF